In its sample, the clone carrying this T cell receptor beta chain was seen many times. Its target is not known. The data belong to a study of T cell repertoires in cytomegalovirus infection. Whole-study context: CMV infection plus the matching HLA type was flagged by public TCR beta signatures.

TCRdb fed the reads into MiXCR, producing one record per CDR3 protein. The data contain more than 150,000 distinct CDR3 sequences, approximately 19% of them singletons. Study findings and constraints: The study identified carriers of CMV plus the relevant HLA from cumulative public TCR beta family frequency. CMV-specific TCR beta clonotypes restricted by HLA-C were the ones dominating the ex vivo response.

Looked up from germline, CDR1 is SGHVS and CDR2 is FQNEAQ. The CDR3 is made up of 13 amino acids. The V gene lost 1 base and the J gene lost 3 bases, with 4 bases spanning the gap. The sequencing sample was made of PBMCs. The chain employs TRBV7-8 and TRBJ1-5, with unresolved D. This receptor was taken from a human donor in good health (CMV status not recorded). Some clones in this sample may be carry-over from other donors' samples. The CDR3 spells CASSLDLNQPQHF. CDR3 in DNA: TGTGCCAGCAGCTTAGATCTCAATCAGCCCCAGCATTTT.